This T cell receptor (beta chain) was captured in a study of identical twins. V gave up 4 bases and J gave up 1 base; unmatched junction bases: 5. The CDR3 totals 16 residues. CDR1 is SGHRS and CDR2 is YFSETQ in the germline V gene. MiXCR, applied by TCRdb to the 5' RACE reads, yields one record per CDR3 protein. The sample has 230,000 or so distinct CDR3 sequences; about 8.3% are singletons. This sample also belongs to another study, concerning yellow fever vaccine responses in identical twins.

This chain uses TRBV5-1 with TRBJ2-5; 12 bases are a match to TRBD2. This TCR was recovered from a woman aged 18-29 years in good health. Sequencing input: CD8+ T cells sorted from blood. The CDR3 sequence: CASSVTSGGSQETQYF. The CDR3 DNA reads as TGCGCCAGCAGCGTCACTAGCGGGGGGTCCCAAGAGACCCAGTACTTC.